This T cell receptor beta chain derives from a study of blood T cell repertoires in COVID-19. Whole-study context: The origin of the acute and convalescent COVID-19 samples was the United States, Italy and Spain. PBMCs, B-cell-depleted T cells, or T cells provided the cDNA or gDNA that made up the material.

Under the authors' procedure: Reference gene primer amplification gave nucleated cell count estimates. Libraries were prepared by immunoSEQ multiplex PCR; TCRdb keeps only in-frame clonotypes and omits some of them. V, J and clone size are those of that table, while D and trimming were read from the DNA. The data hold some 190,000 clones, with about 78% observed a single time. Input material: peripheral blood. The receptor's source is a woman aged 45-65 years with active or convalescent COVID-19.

In nucleotides, the CDR3 is TGCAGCGCCATGACAGACGGAAACACCATATATTTT. This gives the protein CSAMTDGNTIYF. This chain connects TRBV29-1 to TRBJ1-3; a possible D gene is TRBD1 (5 bases). Germline values: CDR1 SQVTM, CDR2 ANQGSEA. The CDR3 runs 12 residues. V was trimmed by 7 bases and J by 4 bases, leaving 11 bases between them. Complete variable domain (other parts from reference TRBV29-1 and TRBJ1-3): SAVISQKPSRDICQRGTSLTIQCQVDSQVTMMFWYRQQPGQSLTLIATANQGSEATYESGFVIDKFPISRPNLTFSTLTVSNMSPEDSSIYLCSAMTDGNTIYFGEGSWLTVV.